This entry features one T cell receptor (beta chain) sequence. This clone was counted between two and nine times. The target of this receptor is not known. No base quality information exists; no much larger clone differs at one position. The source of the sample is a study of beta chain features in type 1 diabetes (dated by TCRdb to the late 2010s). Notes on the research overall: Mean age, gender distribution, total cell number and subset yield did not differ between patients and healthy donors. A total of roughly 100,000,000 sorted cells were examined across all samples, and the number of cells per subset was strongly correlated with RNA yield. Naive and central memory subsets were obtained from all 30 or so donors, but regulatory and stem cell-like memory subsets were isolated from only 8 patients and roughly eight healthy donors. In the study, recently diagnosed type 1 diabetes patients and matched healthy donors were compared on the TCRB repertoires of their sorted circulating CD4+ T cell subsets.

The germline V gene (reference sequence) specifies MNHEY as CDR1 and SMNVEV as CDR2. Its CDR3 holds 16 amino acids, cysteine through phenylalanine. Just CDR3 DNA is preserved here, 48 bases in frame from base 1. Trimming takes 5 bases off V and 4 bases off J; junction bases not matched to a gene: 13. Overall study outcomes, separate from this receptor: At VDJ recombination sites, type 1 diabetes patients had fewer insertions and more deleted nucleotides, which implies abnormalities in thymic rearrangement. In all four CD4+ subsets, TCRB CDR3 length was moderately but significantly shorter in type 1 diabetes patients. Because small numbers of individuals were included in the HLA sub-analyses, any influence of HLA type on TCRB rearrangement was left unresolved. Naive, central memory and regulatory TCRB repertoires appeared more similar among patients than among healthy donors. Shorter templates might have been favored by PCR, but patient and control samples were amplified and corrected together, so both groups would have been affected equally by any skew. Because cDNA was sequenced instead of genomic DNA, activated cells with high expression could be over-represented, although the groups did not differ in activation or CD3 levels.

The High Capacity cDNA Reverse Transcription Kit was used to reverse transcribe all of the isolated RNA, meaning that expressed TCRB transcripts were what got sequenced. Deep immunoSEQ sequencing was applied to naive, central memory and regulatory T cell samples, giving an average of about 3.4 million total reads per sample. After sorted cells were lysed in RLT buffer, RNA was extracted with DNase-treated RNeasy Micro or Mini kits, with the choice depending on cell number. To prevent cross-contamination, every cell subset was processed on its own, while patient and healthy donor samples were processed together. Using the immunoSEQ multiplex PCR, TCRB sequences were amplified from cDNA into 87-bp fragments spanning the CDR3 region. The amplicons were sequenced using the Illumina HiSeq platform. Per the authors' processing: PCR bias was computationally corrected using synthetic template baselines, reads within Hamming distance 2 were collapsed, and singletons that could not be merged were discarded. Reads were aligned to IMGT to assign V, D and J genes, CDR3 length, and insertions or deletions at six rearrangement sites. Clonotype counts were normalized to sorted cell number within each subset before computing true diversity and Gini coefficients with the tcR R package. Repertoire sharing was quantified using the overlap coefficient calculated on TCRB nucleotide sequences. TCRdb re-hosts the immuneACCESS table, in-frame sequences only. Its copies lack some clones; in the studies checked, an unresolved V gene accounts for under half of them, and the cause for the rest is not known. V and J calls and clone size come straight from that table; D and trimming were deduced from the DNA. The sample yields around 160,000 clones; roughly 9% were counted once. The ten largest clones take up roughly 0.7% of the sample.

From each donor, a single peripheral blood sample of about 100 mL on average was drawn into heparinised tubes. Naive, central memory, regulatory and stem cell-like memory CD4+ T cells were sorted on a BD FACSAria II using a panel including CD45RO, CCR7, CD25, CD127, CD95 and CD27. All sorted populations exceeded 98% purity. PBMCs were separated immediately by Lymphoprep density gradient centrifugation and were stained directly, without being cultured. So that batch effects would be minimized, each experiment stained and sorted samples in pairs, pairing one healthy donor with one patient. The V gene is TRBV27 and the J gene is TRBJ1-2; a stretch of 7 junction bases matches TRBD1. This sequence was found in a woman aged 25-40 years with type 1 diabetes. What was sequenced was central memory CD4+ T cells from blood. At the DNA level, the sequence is TGTGCCAGCAGTCTAACCGGGACAGCCAACCTCTATGGCTACACCTTC. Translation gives CASSLTGTANLYGYTF.